This T cell receptor (beta chain) appears in the sequencing data of a study of T cell repertoires in cytomegalovirus infection. In regard to this clonotype: Its target is unknown.

MiXCR, applied by TCRdb to the reads, yields one record per CDR3 protein. Of about 310,000 distinct CDR3 sequences detected, around 25% appear once; the ten largest clones hold roughly 14%. The V and J ends lost 9 bases and 5 bases respectively, with 22 bases between them. The CDR3 extends over 16 amino acids. The chain carries TRBV12-3 or TRBV12-4 and TRBJ2-2, with TRBD2 as a possible D gene (7 bases). The receptor was derived from a human donor in good health (CMV status not recorded). Some clones in this sample may be carry-over from other donors' samples. The sample was cultured PBMCs, taken from culture after CMV antigen stimulation. As DNA, the CDR3 is TGTGCCAGTCTCCTCCCTGGGGAGGGGGGGACCGGGGAGCTGTTTTTT. Its protein product is CASLLPGEGGTGELFF.